The source of this T cell receptor (beta chain) is a study of shared clonotypes between healthy human individuals. Positively selected for CCR7, the CD45RO-negative cells used as naive CD8 cells excluded terminally differentiated effector memory CD45RA+ cells. Sequencing used immunoSEQ multiplex PCR; TCRdb keeps in-frame clones, though not all of them. The data contain about 590,000 clones, around 95% of them singletons. Remarks on this clone: Its antigen remains unidentified.

Study-wide points: Generation probabilities of non-shared clonotypes were lower (relative to those shared by all four donors). The low donor count limited represented genetic and exposure-history diversity. Among several donors, about 4.6% of naive CD4 clonotypes were found in common.

V was cut by 5 bases and J by 7 bases, with 8 bases left in between. Germline lookup yields CDR1 SGHNT and CDR2 YYREEE (reference sequence). This CDR3 contains 11 residues. V gene TRBV5-4 combines with J gene TRBJ2-3; D remains ambiguous. Specimen: naive CD8+ T cells sorted from blood. The sequence was obtained from a woman aged 30 to 39 in good health. This chain's CDR3 is CASSVSHTQYF. CDR3 DNA sequence: TGTGCCAGCAGTGTTTCGCATACGCAGTATTTT.